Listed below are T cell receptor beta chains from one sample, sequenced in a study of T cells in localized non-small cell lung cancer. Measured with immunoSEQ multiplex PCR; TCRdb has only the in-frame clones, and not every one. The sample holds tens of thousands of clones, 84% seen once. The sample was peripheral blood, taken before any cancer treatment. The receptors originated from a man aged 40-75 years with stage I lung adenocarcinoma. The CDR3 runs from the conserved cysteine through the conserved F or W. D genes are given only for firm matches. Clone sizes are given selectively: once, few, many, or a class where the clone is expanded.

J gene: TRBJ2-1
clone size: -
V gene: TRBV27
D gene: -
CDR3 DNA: TGTGCCAGCAGTTCGATAAACAGACAACTATTATACAATGAGCAGTTCTTC
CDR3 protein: CASSSINRQLLYNEQFF

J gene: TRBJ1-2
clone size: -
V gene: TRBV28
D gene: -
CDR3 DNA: TGTGCCAGCGGCAAGGGGGGCACCTTC
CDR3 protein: CASGKGGTF

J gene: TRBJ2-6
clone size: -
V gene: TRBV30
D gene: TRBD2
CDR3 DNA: TGTGCCTGGAGTGTAAACTGGGGCGGGGGATCACCTGGGGCCAACGTCCTGACTTTC
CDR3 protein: CAWSVNWGGGSPGANVLTF

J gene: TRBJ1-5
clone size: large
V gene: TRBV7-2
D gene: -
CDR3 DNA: TGTGCCAGCAGCTTACAGGGAGGCAATCAGCCCCAGCATTTT
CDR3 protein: CASSLQGGNQPQHF

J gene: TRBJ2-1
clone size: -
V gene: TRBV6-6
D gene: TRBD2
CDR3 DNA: TGTGCCAGCAGTTTATCGACTAGCGGGAGGAAAAATGAGCAGTTCTTC
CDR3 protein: CASSLSTSGRKNEQFF

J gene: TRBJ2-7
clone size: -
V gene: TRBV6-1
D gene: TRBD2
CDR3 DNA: TGTGCCAGCAGTGAAGCCCCGGGACTACGTAAACCCTCCTACGAGCAGTACTTC
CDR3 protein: CASSEAPGLRKPSYEQYF

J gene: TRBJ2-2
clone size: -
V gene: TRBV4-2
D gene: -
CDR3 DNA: TGTGCCAGCAGACGAACAGCTATGGGGGAGGACACCGGGGAGCTGTTTTTT
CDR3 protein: CASRRTAMGEDTGELFF

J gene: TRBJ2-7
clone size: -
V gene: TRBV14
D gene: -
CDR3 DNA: TGTGGGGGCCCAGCGGTAAGCTCCTACGAGCAGTACTTC
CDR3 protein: CGGPAVSSYEQYF

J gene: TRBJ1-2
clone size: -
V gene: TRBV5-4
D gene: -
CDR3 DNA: TGTGCCAGCAGTCCCGGTCGGACGCAGGGCTACACCTTC
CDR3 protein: CASSPGRTQGYTF

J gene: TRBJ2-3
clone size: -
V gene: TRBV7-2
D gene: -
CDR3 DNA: TGTGCCAGCAGCTACGGACCCCCTAATACGCAGTATTTT
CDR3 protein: CASSYGPPNTQYF

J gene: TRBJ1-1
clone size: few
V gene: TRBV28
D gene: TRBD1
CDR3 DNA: TGTGCCAGCAGTATGACAGGGCGGGGCACTGAAGCTTTCTTT
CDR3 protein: CASSMTGRGTEAFF

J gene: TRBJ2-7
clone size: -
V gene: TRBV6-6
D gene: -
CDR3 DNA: TGTGCCAGCATCAAAGGGGGTTCCTACGAGCAGTACTTC
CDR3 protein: CASIKGGSYEQYF

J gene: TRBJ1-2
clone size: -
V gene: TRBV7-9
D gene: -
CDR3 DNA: TGTGCCAGCAGCTTAGCGAACAGTTATGGCTACACCTTC
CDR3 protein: CASSLANSYGYTF

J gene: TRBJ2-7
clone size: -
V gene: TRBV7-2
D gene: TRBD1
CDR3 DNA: TGTGCCAGCAGCTCGACAGGGGGCTCCTACGAGCAGTACTTC
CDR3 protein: CASSSTGGSYEQYF

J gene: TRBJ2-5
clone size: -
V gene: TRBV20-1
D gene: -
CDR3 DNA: TGCAGTTGGGTTCTGGACGAGACCCAGTACTTC
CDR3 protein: CSWVLDETQYF

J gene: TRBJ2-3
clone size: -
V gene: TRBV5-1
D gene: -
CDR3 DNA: TGCGCCAGCAGCCTCCTGGACCCCGAGTGGGAGCCAGATACGCAGTATTTT
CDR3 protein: CASSLLDPEWEPDTQYF

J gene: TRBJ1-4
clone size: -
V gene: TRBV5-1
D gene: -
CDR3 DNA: TGCGCCAGCAGCTTCCTAGGGAGGGAGAATGAAAAACTGTTTTTT
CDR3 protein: CASSFLGRENEKLFF

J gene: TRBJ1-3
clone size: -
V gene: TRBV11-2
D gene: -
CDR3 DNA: TGTGCCAGCAGCTCCCGATTAACCGGAAACACCATATATTTT
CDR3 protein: CASSSRLTGNTIYF

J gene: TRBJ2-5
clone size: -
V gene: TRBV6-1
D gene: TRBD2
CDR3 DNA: TGTGCCAGCAGTGAATGGGCTAGCGGGAGGGGGGAGACCCAGTACTTC
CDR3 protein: CASSEWASGRGETQYF

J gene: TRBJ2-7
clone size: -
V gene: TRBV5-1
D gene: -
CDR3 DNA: TGCGCCAGCAGCAAGAGCGGGGACAGGCCCTACGAGCAGTACTTC
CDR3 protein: CASSKSGDRPYEQYF

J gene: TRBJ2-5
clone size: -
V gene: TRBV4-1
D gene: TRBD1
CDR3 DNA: TGCGCCAGCAGGCGGACAGGGGGGAAAGAGACCCAGTACTTC
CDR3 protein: CASRRTGGKETQYF

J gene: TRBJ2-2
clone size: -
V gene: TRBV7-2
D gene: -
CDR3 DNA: TGTGCCAGCAGCCGAAGTTTGACGGCCGGGGAGCTGTTTTTT
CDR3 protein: CASSRSLTAGELFF

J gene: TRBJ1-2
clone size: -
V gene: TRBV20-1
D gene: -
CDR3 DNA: TGCAGTGCTCAGAGGGATCATGGCTACACCTTC
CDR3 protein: CSAQRDHGYTF

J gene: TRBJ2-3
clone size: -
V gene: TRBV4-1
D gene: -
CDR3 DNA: TGCGCCAGCAGCCAAGGTACGAGGGATACGCAGTATTTT
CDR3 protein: CASSQGTRDTQYF

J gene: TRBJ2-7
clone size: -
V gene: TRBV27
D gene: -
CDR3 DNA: TGTGCCTCTTCTATGCAAGCCCTCAACGAGCAGTACTTC
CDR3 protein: CASSMQALNEQYF

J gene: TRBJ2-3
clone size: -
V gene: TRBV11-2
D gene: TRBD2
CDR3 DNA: TGTGCCAGCAGCTCCCCTCCGGGACTAGCCACAGATACGCAGTATTTT
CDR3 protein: CASSSPPGLATDTQYF